The rows below give T cell receptor beta chains drawn from one sample of a study of blood T cell repertoires in COVID-19. Measured with immunoSEQ multiplex PCR; TCRdb has only the in-frame clones, and not every one. The sample includes under 65,000 clones, approximately 89% of them seen just once. The specimen sequenced was peripheral blood. These receptors were taken from a man in his fifties or sixties with acute or convalescent COVID-19. Each CDR3 is given with its conserved first and last residue. Fields, in order: V gene, D gene, J gene, clone size, CDR3 protein, CDR3 DNA. The D gene is left open where the match is weak. Clone size is not always given. Where it is, it says once, few, many or a class for expanded clones.

>TRBV18|TRBD1|TRBJ1-3|NA
CASSLVQGATGNTIYF
TGTGCCAGCTCACTGGTACAGGGGGCCACTGGAAACACCATATATTTT
>TRBV6-5|NA|TRBJ1-2|NA
CASRDGREYGYTF
TGTGCCAGCAGGGATGGACGGGAGTATGGCTACACCTTC
>TRBV9|TRBD2|TRBJ2-1|NA
CASSVAGGPLDEQFF
TGTGCCAGCAGCGTAGCGGGGGGGCCGTTGGATGAGCAGTTCTTC
>TRBV7-9|NA|TRBJ2-1|NA
CASSSGIGEQFF
TGTGCCAGCAGCTCCGGTATTGGTGAGCAGTTCTTC
>TRBV7-9|NA|TRBJ1-4|NA
CASSSGVANEKLFF
TGTGCCAGCAGCTCGGGAGTGGCTAATGAAAAACTGTTTTTT
>TRBV24-1|NA|TRBJ2-3|NA
CATSDPPADTQYF
TGTGCCACCAGTGATCCCCCTGCAGATACGCAGTATTTT
>TRBV5-1|TRBD1|TRBJ2-7|NA
CASSPAGQGFEQYF
TGCGCCAGCTCTCCCGCGGGACAGGGGTTCGAGCAGTACTTC
>TRBV7-6|TRBD1|TRBJ2-7|NA
CASSGRQGAGEQYF
TGTGCCAGCAGCGGACGACAGGGAGCCGGCGAGCAGTACTTC
>TRBV5-1|NA|TRBJ1-1|NA
CASSSQGNTEAFF
TGCGCCAGCAGCTCACAGGGGAACACTGAAGCTTTCTTT
>TRBV18|TRBD1|TRBJ1-6|NA
CASSRDRGNSPLHF
TGTGCCAGCTCTCGGGACAGGGGAAATTCACCCCTCCACTTT
>TRBV7-9|TRBD2|TRBJ2-7|NA
CASSLPAGGSYEQYF
TGTGCCAGCAGCTTACCAGCGGGGGGTTCCTACGAGCAGTACTTC
>TRBV6-5|TRBD1|TRBJ1-2|NA
CASSYSGTGDYGYTF
TGTGCCAGCAGTTACTCTGGGACAGGGGACTATGGCTACACCTTC
>TRBV18|TRBD1|TRBJ2-7|NA
CASSLGTAAYEQYF
TGTGCCAGCTCGCTCGGGACAGCAGCATACGAGCAGTACTTC
>TRBV10-3|TRBD1|TRBJ1-1|NA
CAIRPNTGDEAFF
TGTGCCATCAGACCGAATACAGGGGATGAAGCTTTCTTT
>TRBV3-1/TRBV3-2|NA|TRBJ1-5|once
CASSQARSQPQHF
TGTGCCAGCAGCCAAGCGCGTAGTCAGCCCCAGCATTTT
>TRBV5-1|NA|TRBJ2-1|NA
CASSSTRVEAYNEQFF
TGCGCCAGCAGCTCAACCCGGGTCGAGGCTTACAATGAGCAGTTCTTC
>TRBV18|TRBD1|TRBJ1-5|NA
CASSPTGSGQPQHF
TGTGCCAGCTCACCGACAGGGTCGGGTCAGCCCCAGCATTTT
>TRBV12-5|TRBD2|TRBJ2-2|NA
CASGLDTGGTGELFF
TGTGCTAGTGGTTTGGACACGGGGGGCACCGGGGAGCTGTTTTTT
>TRBV19|TRBD1|TRBJ2-6|NA
CASSIPPGQGEPGANVLTF
TGTGCCAGTAGTATCCCCCCCGGACAGGGAGAGCCTGGGGCCAACGTCCTGACTTTC
>TRBV5-1|TRBD1|TRBJ2-7|NA
CASSSSGTGDEQYF
TGCGCCAGCAGCTCCTCCGGGACAGGGGACGAGCAGTACTTC
>TRBV19|NA|TRBJ1-2|NA
CASTLGGFGYGYTF
TGTGCCAGTACCCTGGGGGGGTTCGGCTATGGCTACACCTTC
>TRBV5-4|TRBD2|TRBJ2-4|NA
CASSLQGAGGLFF
TGTGCCAGCAGCCTCCAGGGCGCGGGGGGGCTCTTCTTC
>TRBV5-1|NA|TRBJ2-5|NA
CASSLGHGETQYF
TGCGCCAGCAGCTTGGGACACGGAGAGACCCAGTACTTC
>TRBV2|NA|TRBJ2-5|NA
CASSEAPLGARGTQYF
TGTGCCAGCAGTGAAGCGCCCTTGGGAGCCCGCGGGACCCAGTACTTC
>TRBV7-2|NA|TRBJ1-2|NA
CASSLNPGSYGYTF
TGTGCCAGCAGCTTAAACCCAGGGTCCTATGGCTACACCTTC
>TRBV7-2|NA|TRBJ2-3|NA
CASSRTDGDFFTTDTQYF
TGTGCCAGCAGCCGTACCGACGGGGACTTCTTTACCACAGATACGCAGTATTTT
>TRBV4-2|TRBD1|TRBJ2-2|once
CASSHATGASGAGELFF
TGTGCCAGCAGCCACGCTACAGGGGCCTCCGGGGCCGGGGAGCTGTTTTTT
>TRBV9|NA|TRBJ1-2|NA
CASSPTSVNSYGYTF
TGTGCCAGCAGCCCCACCAGCGTTAATAGTTATGGCTACACCTTC
>TRBV24-1|NA|TRBJ1-5|NA
CATSAGSSNQPQHF
TGTGCCACCAGTGCCGGGTCTTCCAATCAGCCCCAGCATTTT
>TRBV30|NA|TRBJ2-1|NA
CAWSPRRNEQFF
TGTGCCTGGAGTCCCCGCAGGAATGAGCAGTTCTTC
>TRBV10-3|TRBD2|TRBJ2-1|few
CAISGLEQFF
TGTGCCATCTCGGGACTAGAGCAGTTCTTC
>TRBV6-4|NA|TRBJ1-4|once
CASSDSKTGTNEKLFF
TGTGCCAGCAGTGACTCCAAGACAGGTACTAATGAAAAACTGTTTTTT
>TRBV2|TRBD1|TRBJ2-7|once
CASSEQGEDYEQYF
TGTGCCAGCTCGGAGCAGGGGGAAGACTACGAGCAGTACTTC
>TRBV28|NA|TRBJ2-6|NA
CASSPTQGTGANVLTF
TGTGCCAGCAGTCCAACACAGGGAACTGGGGCCAACGTCCTGACTTTC
>TRBV14|NA|TRBJ2-3|NA
CASSQEGAWAAQYF
TGTGCCAGCAGCCAAGAGGGGGCGTGGGCTGCGCAGTATTTT
>TRBV7-3|TRBD1|TRBJ2-1|NA
CASSLRDRENEQFF
TGTGCCAGCAGCCTACGGGACAGGGAAAATGAGCAGTTCTTC
>TRBV5-4|NA|TRBJ2-5|NA
CASSLLSGETQYF
TGTGCCAGCAGCTTGTTGAGCGGAGAGACCCAGTACTTC
>TRBV5-3|TRBD1|TRBJ2-6|NA
CARSTGQGDSGANVLTF
TGTGCCAGAAGCACGGGACAGGGGGACTCTGGGGCCAACGTCCTGACTTTC
>TRBV4-1|TRBD1|TRBJ2-5|NA
CASSQLDRVDQETQYF
TGCGCCAGCAGCCAACTGGACAGGGTTGATCAAGAGACCCAGTACTTC
>TRBV6-5|TRBD1|TRBJ1-2|NA
CAAGGQGFYGYTF
TGTGCCGCTGGGGGACAGGGATTTTATGGCTACACCTTC
>TRBV2|NA|TRBJ1-1|NA
CASSRRGGTEAFF
TGTGCCAGCAGTCGACGGGGGGGAACTGAAGCTTTCTTT
>TRBV2|NA|TRBJ1-1|NA
CASGDTSGWGIHTEAFF
TGTGCCAGCGGGGACACCTCGGGTTGGGGTATACACACTGAAGCTTTCTTT
>TRBV5-1|NA|TRBJ2-5|NA
CASSLIMETQYF
TGCGCCAGCAGCTTGATTATGGAGACCCAGTACTTC
>TRBV9|TRBD1|TRBJ2-3|NA
CASRKGQGAVDTQYF
TGTGCCAGCAGGAAAGGACAGGGGGCAGTAGATACGCAGTATTTT
>TRBV11-3|NA|TRBJ2-2|NA
CASSLRPADTGELFF
TGTGCCAGCAGCTTGCGGCCAGCGGACACCGGGGAGCTGTTTTTT
>TRBV19|NA|TRBJ2-1|NA
CASSRKQGGPYNEQFF
TGTGCCAGTAGTCGTAAACAGGGGGGGCCCTACAATGAGCAGTTCTTC
>TRBV3-1/TRBV3-2|NA|TRBJ2-4|NA
CASSQVSSRKNIQYF
TGTGCCAGCAGCCAAGTTTCTAGCCGGAAAAACATTCAGTACTTC
>TRBV3-1/TRBV3-2|NA|TRBJ1-1|NA
CASSQGAEGTEAFF
TGTGCCAGCAGCCAAGGTGCGGAGGGAACTGAAGCTTTCTTT
>TRBV13|NA|TRBJ2-2|few
CASSLFRGAVTGELFF
TGTGCCAGCAGCTTATTCCGGGGGGCGGTCACCGGGGAGCTGTTTTTT
>TRBV7-8|TRBD1|TRBJ1-2|NA
CASRPGQGALNYGYTF
TGTGCCAGCAGGCCGGGACAGGGAGCCCTTAACTATGGCTACACCTTC
>TRBV5-8|TRBD1|TRBJ1-4|NA
CASSSHRGSNEKLFF
TGTGCCAGCAGCTCACACAGGGGGTCTAATGAAAAACTGTTTTTT
>TRBV7-2|TRBD1|TRBJ1-2|once
CASSSGQGYGYTF
TGTGCCAGCAGCTCAGGACAGGGTTATGGCTACACCTTC
>TRBV14|NA|TRBJ2-7|NA
CASSQVHRDYEQYF
TGTGCCAGCAGCCAAGTGCATCGAGACTACGAGCAGTACTTC
>TRBV28|NA|TRBJ1-2|NA
CASSVPQAWYGYTF
TGTGCCAGCAGTGTACCACAGGCGTGGTATGGCTACACCTTC
>TRBV9|TRBD2|TRBJ2-1|NA
CASSPRLAATYNEQFF
TGTGCCAGCAGCCCCCGACTAGCGGCTACCTACAATGAGCAGTTCTTC
>TRBV5-1|NA|TRBJ2-1|NA
CASSLVSEQFF
TGCGCCAGCAGCTTGGTAAGCGAGCAGTTCTTC
>TRBV28|TRBD1|TRBJ2-7|NA
CASLTQPGQGRYEQYF
TGTGCCAGCCTAACTCAACCGGGACAGGGGCGTTACGAGCAGTACTTC